This T cell receptor (beta chain) originates from a study of blood T cells in healthy people across ages. Germline CDR1 SEHNR, CDR2 FQNEAQ (reference sequence). V lost 5 bases and J lost 7, with 24 bases in between. This CDR3 has 16 amino acids. PCR was performed a second time for about 6 to 11 cycles using a sample-barcoded 5' primer and a J-beta primer mix. All cDNA molecules were each tagged by a template-switch adaptor with 12 random nucleotides. TCRdb independently ran MiXCR on the 5' RACE reads; one entry per CDR3 protein. The sample holds about 670,000 distinct CDR3 sequences, around 50% seen once. With each sample, at least 5 micrograms of total RNA were extracted. This clonotype was seen more than once but under ten times. This may arise from a read error, as a much more abundant clone is one base away.

The chain has TRBV7-9 and TRBJ2-7, with TRBD2 as a possible D gene (6 bases). The sequencing input was blood. The TCR sequence derives from a woman older than 75 in good health. The CDR3 DNA is TGTGCCAGCAGCCCCTTGGCCGGGCGGGAATACAATGAGCAGTACTTC. This encodes CASSPLAGREYNEQYF.